Sequencing of this T cell receptor (beta chain) was carried out in a study of regulatory and conventional T cells in RAG deficiency. The overall study: CID or atypical SCID patients with hypomorphic RAG mutations often have autoimmunity.

The data were produced by immunoSEQ multiplex PCR, yet TCRdb's version contains in-frame clones alone and is incomplete. The sample carries thousands of clones, approximately 82% recorded once. V was clipped by 2 bases and J by 4 bases, with 13 bases between them. CDR3 length equals 15 residues. CDR1 SNHLY and CDR2 FYNNEI come from the germline V gene. Blood CD4+ CD25-low CD127-high conventional T cells supplied the genomic DNA template. Sequenced material: CD4+ effector T cells sorted from blood. The V gene is TRBV2, the J gene TRBJ2-3; D may match TRBD1 or TRBD2 (6 bases each). The source of this sequence is a human donor with RAG deficiency presenting as severe combined immunodeficiency. The CDR3 sequence: CASSERGAYADTQYF. The CDR3 DNA follows: TGTGCCAGCAGTGAAAGGGGGGCGTACGCAGATACGCAGTATTTT.